This TCR beta chain was profiled in a study of T cell repertoires in cytomegalovirus infection. Whole-study context: Public TCR beta signatures marked donors with CMV infection and the matching HLA. Study results and limitations: Ex vivo, HLA-C-restricted CMV-specific TCR beta clonotypes prevailed over the rest of the response. People with CMV and the relevant HLA were identified by cumulative public TCR beta family frequency.

MiXCR was run by TCRdb on the reads, yielding one entry per CDR3 protein. There are about 360,000 distinct CDR3 sequences in the sample; about a sixth occur only once, and less than 9.5% lies in the top ten. A few counts support this clonotype. Its antigen is as yet unknown. The V gene lost 11 bases and the J gene lost 1 base, with 15 bases spanning the gap. The CDR3 runs 13 residues. The V gene's germline CDR1 is MDHEN and CDR2 SYDVKM. This TCR came from a human donor in good health (CMV status not recorded). Some clones in this sample may be carry-over from other donors' samples. The sample taken for sequencing was PBMCs. V gene TRBV28 combines with J gene TRBJ2-7, with D perhaps TRBD2 (5 bases). The CDR3 loop is CAAFRSGSYEQYF. The CDR3 DNA reads as TGTGCCGCCTTTCGGTCGGGATCCTACGAGCAGTACTTC.